The 32 T cell receptor beta chains below come from one sample, sequenced in a study of OX40 agonist ivuxolimab in advanced cancers. Here immunoSEQ multiplex PCR was the method, and the copy in TCRdb shows in-frame clones only, minus some. The sample contains 100,000 or so clones, 89% of which appear only once. The material was CD4+ or CD8+ T cells sorted from blood, obtained in a trial of the OX40 agonist ivuxolimab. The origin of the receptors is an adult with an advanced solid tumor such as melanoma, head and neck, liver or kidney cancer.

With respect to this clone: In the same sample, other DNA sequences code for this CDR3. The J gene is TRBJ1-2, the V gene TRBV5-1; a possible D gene is TRBD1 (6 bases). CDR3 length equals 14 residues. Germline V gene sequence: CDR1 SGHRS, CDR2 YFSETQ. Trimming removed 0 bases at V and 2 bases at J, with 8 bases between. CDR3 in amino acids: CASSLDRANYGYTF. The CDR3 DNA is TGCGCCAGCAGCTTGGACAGGGCGAACTATGGCTACACCTTC.

The chain combines TRBV11-3 with TRBJ2-7; 7 positions match TRBD2. CDR1 and CDR2 from the germline V gene are SGHNT and YENEEA. Trimming cost V 0 bases and J 4 bases; bases outside gene matches: 6. This CDR3 spans 15 amino acids. CDR3 in DNA: TGTGCCAGCAGCTTAGAGGGAGGGGAGAGGTACGAGCAGTACTTC. It yields the protein CASSLEGGERYEQYF. Variable domain in full (rest from reference TRBV11-3 and TRBJ2-7): EAGVVQSPRYKIIEKKQPVAFWCNPISGHNTLYWYLQNLGQGPELLIRYENEEAVDDSQLPKDRFSAERLKGVDSTLKIQPAELGDSAVYLCASSLEGGERYEQYFGPGTRLTVT.

This clone was seen only a few times. The chain is built from TRBV5-1 and TRBJ1-1; D unclear. The ends were cut back, 4 bases at V and 2 bases at J, with 12 bases in the middle. The CDR3 length is 14 residues. In germline, CDR1 is SGHRS, CDR2 YFSETQ. CDR3 bases: TGCGCCAGCAGCCCCGTGATGGGAAACACTGAAGCTTTCTTT. Encoded protein: CASSPVMGNTEAFF.

The chain has TRBV6-5 and TRBJ1-1, with 7 bases aligning to TRBD1. CDR1 is MNHEY and CDR2 is SVGAGI in the germline V gene. The CDR3 totals 14 residues. Trimming cost V 5 bases and J 0 bases; bases outside gene matches: 3. The CDR3 sequence: CASSRDSVNTEAFF. In DNA form, the CDR3 reads TGTGCCAGCAGTAGGGACAGCGTGAACACTGAAGCTTTCTTT.

This clone has a count of ten or more. This rearrangement joins TRBV6-1 to TRBJ2-7; 10 bases align to TRBD1. V shed 5 bases, J shed 5 bases, and the junction held 6 bases outside the gene matches. This CDR3 has 14 residues. Per the germline V gene, CDR1 is MNHNS and CDR2 is SASEGT. In DNA, the CDR3 is TGTGCCAGCAGTTTACCGGGACAGGGGCACGAGCAGTACTTC. Its translation: CASSLPGQGHEQYF.

This chain joins TRBV27 and TRBJ2-7; the D gene is possibly TRBD2 (6 bases). Germline CDR1 reads MNHEY; CDR2 reads SMNVEV (reference sequence). V lost 8 bases to trimming and J lost 0 bases, with 17 bases between them. The CDR3 runs 15 residues. The CDR3 reads CASCPGLAPSYEQYF. CDR3 bases: TGTGCCAGCTGCCCAGGCCTAGCGCCCTCCTACGAGCAGTACTTC.

This sequence joins TRBV5-4 and TRBJ2-7; D unclear. The CDR3 loop spans 13 amino acids. Germline V lookup: CDR1 SGHNT, CDR2 YYREEE (reference sequence). Trimming pared 0 bases from V and 2 bases from J, leaving 6 bases between. As DNA, the CDR3 is TGTGCCAGCAGCTTGGCAACGACCTACGAGCAGTACTTC. Amino acids: CASSLATTYEQYF. The variable domain in full, with the rest retrieved from reference TRBV5-4 and TRBJ2-7, is ETGVTQSPTHLIKTRGQQVTLRCSSQSGHNTVSWYQQALGQGPQFIFQYYREEENGRGNFPPRFSGLQFPNYSSELNVNALELDDSALYLCASSLATTYEQYFGPGTRLTVT.

V is TRBV4-1 and J is TRBJ1-2; maybe TRBD1 (5 bases). Germline V gene data show CDR1 as MGHRA and CDR2 as YSYEKL. V lost 0 bases, J lost 2 bases, and 10 bases lay in between. This CDR3 is built from 15 residues. CDR3 in amino acids: CASSQDSGLNYGYTF. The CDR3 DNA follows: TGCGCCAGCAGCCAAGATTCAGGGTTGAACTATGGCTACACCTTC.

The CDR3 DNA is TGTGCCAGTAGTATAGATCCCCTAGCGGGAGGGTTAATCTATGCAGATACGCAGTATTTT. Translating gives CASSIDPLAGGLIYADTQYF. The J gene is TRBJ2-3, the V gene TRBV19, with 12 bases fitting TRBD2. The CDR3 is 20 amino acids. Germline CDR1 and CDR2: LNHDA and SQIVND (reference sequence). V dropped 0 bases and J dropped 4; count of bases not matched to a gene: 14.

The CDR3 sequence is CASSLSFGDEQYF. CDR3 nucleotide sequence: TGTGCCAGCAGCCTATCCTTTGGGGACGAGCAGTACTTC. V and J are TRBV5-4 and TRBJ2-7; unclear D gene. With 4 bases removed from V and 5 bases from J, the gap between germline ends came to 13 bases. CDR3 length equals 13 residues. Germline V CDR1 and CDR2: SGHNT, YYREEE (reference sequence).

This clone was recorded once. CDR3 in amino acids: CASSGRDTVSYEQYF. The CDR3 DNA reads as TGTGCCAGCAGCGGACGGGACACCGTCTCCTACGAGCAGTACTTC. The chain employs TRBV9 and TRBJ2-7, with D tentatively TRBD1 (6 bases). The CDR3 runs 15 residues. The V end lost 3 bases, the J end lost 0 bases, and 13 bases lay between the germline ends. Germline CDR1 SGDLS, CDR2 YYNGEE.

V usage is TRBV11-1 and J usage is TRBJ2-5; weak D call: TRBD2 (5 bases). The CDR3 has 14 residues. The germline V gene encodes CDR1 SGHAT and CDR2 FQDESV (reference sequence). V lost 2 bases and J 2 bases, leaving 9 bases between the germline ends. The CDR3 region has the DNA TGTGCCAGCAGCTTACGCGGAGGTCAAGAGACCCAGTACTTC. Encoded protein: CASSLRGGQETQYF.

The chain carries TRBV5-1 and TRBJ2-5; no clear D. CDR3 size: 12 residues. V lost 0 bases and J lost 9, with 9 bases in between. Per germline, CDR1 SGHRS and CDR2 YFSETQ. CDR3 bases: TGCGCCAGCAGCTTGGATTTCGATCCCCAGTACTTC. This translates into CASSLDFDPQYF.

The chain employs TRBV15 and TRBJ2-2; 7 nucleotides align to TRBD2. Germline V lookup: CDR1 LNHNV, CDR2 YYDKDF (reference sequence). V lost 0 bases to trimming and J lost 4 bases; unmatched junction nucleotides: 11. This CDR3 comprises 18 residues. CDR3 amino acids: CATSRDFRRGSGTGELFF. In nucleotides, the CDR3 is TGTGCCACCAGCAGAGATTTCAGGCGGGGGTCCGGCACCGGGGAGCTGTTTTTT.

This chain joins TRBV9 and TRBJ2-2; weak D call: TRBD1 (5 bases). Germline lookup yields CDR1 SGDLS and CDR2 YYNGEE. The V and J ends lost 1 base and 4 bases respectively, with 14 bases between them. CDR3 length: 16 amino acids. The CDR3 DNA follows: TGTGCCAGCAGCGTATCCCCAGGGAAGACCACCGGGGAGCTGTTTTTT. It codes for CASSVSPGKTTGELFF.

In DNA, the CDR3 is TGCGCCAGCAGTGAGTCTACAGGGAAATTCTACGAGCAGTACTTC. Amino acid sequence: CASSESTGKFYEQYF. The rearrangement uses TRBV10-2 and TRBJ2-7; maybe TRBD1 (6 bases). Germline V gene lookup returns CDR1 WSHSY and CDR2 SAAADI. The germline V and J ends were trimmed by 0 bases and 3 bases, with 12 bases remaining between them. This CDR3 is built from 15 residues.

This rearrangement joins TRBV2 to TRBJ2-7; 7 nucleotides agree with TRBD2. The CDR3 length is 13 residues. V lost 0 bases and J lost 7; bases outside the gene matches: 3. Germline-derived CDR1 and CDR2 are SNHLY and FYNNEI. The chain's CDR3 is CASSEARGWEQYF. CDR3 nucleotides: TGTGCCAGCAGTGAAGCGCGGGGGTGGGAGCAGTACTTC. Using reference TRBV2 and TRBJ2-7 for the parts outside the CDR3, the full variable domain is EPEVTQTPSHQVTQMGQEVILRCVPISNHLYFYWYRQILGQKVEFLVSFYNNEISEKSEIFDDQFSVERPDGSNFTLKIRSTKLEDSAMYFCASSEARGWEQYFGPGTRLTVT.

This clone appeared a single time. This chain connects TRBV28 to TRBJ1-5, with 7 bases that match TRBD1. The CDR3 runs to 17 residues. The germline V gene encodes CDR1 MDHEN and CDR2 SYDVKM. J lost 0 bases, V lost 8 bases, and 13 bases had no gene match. The CDR3 sequence is CASRVPTGTISNQPQHF. In DNA form, the CDR3 reads TGTGCCAGCCGCGTACCGACAGGGACCATTAGCAATCAGCCCCAGCATTTT.

V gene TRBV29-1 combines with J gene TRBJ1-1, with unresolved D. The CDR3 sequence is 11 residues long. The germline CDR1 and CDR2 sequences are SQVTM and ANQGSEA. The germline V and J ends were trimmed by 2 bases and 4 bases, with 5 bases remaining between them. In DNA, the CDR3 is TGCAGCGTTGAACCAGGCACTGAAGCTTTCTTT. The encoded protein is CSVEPGTEAFF.

The chain joins TRBV19 to TRBJ1-2, with D uncertain. In germline, CDR1 is LNHDA, CDR2 SQIVND (reference sequence). This CDR3 is 15 amino acids long. V lost 9 bases, J lost 0 bases, and 17 bases lay in between. The CDR3 nucleotides read TGTGCCAGCCTCCCCTCGTCCTCTGCTAACTATGGCTACACCTTC. It is translated as CASLPSSSANYGYTF.

Turning to this clone: The sample contains more than one DNA sequence encoding this CDR3. The gene calls are TRBV15 and TRBJ2-7; TRBD1 matches 7 bases. J was trimmed by 2 bases and V by 1 base; bases with no gene match: 5. CDR1 and CDR2 from the germline V gene are LNHNV and YYDKDF (reference sequence). The CDR3 sequence is 15 residues long. CDR3 sequence (DNA): TGTGCCACCAGCAGAGGGGGTCAGGGGGCCTACGAGCAGTACTTC. It yields the protein CATSRGGQGAYEQYF. Using reference TRBV15 and TRBJ2-7 for the parts outside the CDR3, the full variable domain is DAMVIQNPRYQVTQFGKPVTLSCSQTLNHNVMYWYQQKSSQAPKLLFHYYDKDFNNEADTPDNFQSRRPNTSFCFLDIRSPGLGDTAMYLCATSRGGQGAYEQYFGPGTRLTVT.

J is TRBJ1-1 and V is TRBV6-1; the D is unclear. This CDR3 has 15 amino acids. V gave up 2 bases and J gave up 0 bases, with 10 bases separating them. Germline V gives CDR1 MNHNS, CDR2 SASEGT. CDR3 loop: CASSEILAVNTEAFF. CDR3 in DNA: TGTGCCAGCAGTGAAATCTTGGCCGTGAACACTGAAGCTTTCTTT.

This chain links TRBV27 with TRBJ2-2, with 7 nucleotides matching TRBD2. With V trimmed by 6 bases and J by 0 bases, 4 bases remained unmatched. CDR3 length equals 15 residues. Germline lookup yields CDR1 MNHEY and CDR2 SMNVEV (reference sequence). This chain's CDR3 is CASRSSGPNTGELFF. The CDR3 coding sequence is TGTGCCAGCAGATCTAGCGGACCGAACACCGGGGAGCTGTTTTTT.

The table lists this clone with a count of one. The gene calls are TRBV7-2 and TRBJ2-5; D gene unclear. V was clipped by 2 bases and J by 6 bases, with 10 bases between them. CDR1 is SGHTA, CDR2 FQGNSA, per germline. The CDR3 has 13 residues. CDR3 bases: TGTGCCAGCAGCTTAAACTCCCTACAGACCCAGTACTTC. The encoded protein is CASSLNSLQTQYF. Using reference TRBV7-2 and TRBJ2-5 for the parts outside the CDR3, the full variable domain is GAGVSQSPSNKVTEKGKDVELRCDPISGHTALYWYRQSLGQGLEFLIYFQGNSAPDKSGLPSDRFSAERTGGSVSTLTIQRTQQEDSAVYLCASSLNSLQTQYFGPGTRLLVL.

The J gene is TRBJ1-6, the V gene TRBV9, with 9 positions matching TRBD1. V was pared by 2 bases and J by 7 bases, with 7 bases of the junction left unmatched. The CDR3 length is 16 residues. Germline V gene sequence: CDR1 SGDLS, CDR2 YYNGEE. CDR3 region: CASSVFPGTGNSPLHF. CDR3 bases: TGTGCCAGCAGCGTTTTCCCCGGGACAGGGAATTCACCCCTCCACTTT.

The chain recombines TRBV9 with TRBJ2-1; weak D call: TRBD2 (6 bases). V gave up 0 bases and J gave up 5 bases, with 18 bases separating them. The CDR3 is 17 amino acids. The germline V gene has CDR1 SGDLS and CDR2 YYNGEE. In nucleotides, the CDR3 is TGTGCCAGCAGCGTAGGGTCCCGACTAGAGGGGCACAATGAGCAGTTCTTC. Its protein is CASSVGSRLEGHNEQFF. The full variable domain, rest sourced from reference TRBV9 and TRBJ2-1, is DSGVTQTPKHLITATGQRVTLRCSPRSGDLSVYWYQQSLDQGLQFLIQYYNGEERAKGNILERFSAQQFPDLHSELNLSSLELGDSALYFCASSVGSRLEGHNEQFFGPGTRLTVL.

This clone was detected only once. The rearrangement links TRBV4-1 to TRBJ1-6; D not resolved. This CDR3 is 17 amino acids long. Germline V lookup: CDR1 MGHRA, CDR2 YSYEKL. The V gene lost 0 bases and the J gene lost 0 bases, with 9 bases spanning the gap. The CDR3 here is CASSQEVTSSYNSPLHF. Here the CDR3 DNA reads TGCGCCAGCAGCCAAGAGGTCACAAGCTCCTATAATTCACCCCTCCACTTT.

The sample holds a few counts of this clone. The gene calls are TRBV5-1 and TRBJ2-7; D remains unclear. CDR1 is SGHRS and CDR2 is YFSETQ in the germline V gene. The CDR3 is 14 residues long. V lost 0 bases, J lost 1 base, and 8 bases lay in between. CDR3 residues: CASSLEGWSYEQYF. The CDR3, as DNA: TGCGCCAGCAGCTTGGAGGGCTGGTCCTACGAGCAGTACTTC. Looking up the rest from reference TRBV5-1 and TRBJ2-7 gives the full variable domain: KAGVTQTPRYLIKTRGQQVTLSCSPISGHRSVSWYQQTPGQGLQFLFEYFSETQRNKGNFPGRFSGRQFSNSRSEMNVSTLELGDSALYLCASSLEGWSYEQYFGPGTRLTVT.

V and J are TRBV28 and TRBJ1-4; 9 bases match TRBD1. There are 17 residues in the CDR3. Losses at the gene ends were 5 bases for V and 5 bases for J; bases not matched to a gene: 12. Germline V CDR1 and CDR2: MDHEN, SYDVKM. The CDR3 region has the DNA TGTGCCAGCAGTGCATCGGGACAGGGTCTAATGAATGAAAAACTGTTTTTT. Translating it yields CASSASGQGLMNEKLFF.

The gene calls are TRBV23-1 and TRBJ1-1; TRBD1 might be the D (6 bases). TRBV23-1 is given ORF status, its function remaining uncertain. Trimming left V 1 base short and J 8 bases short, with 20 bases between. CDR3 length equals 16 residues. CDR3: CASSQWKGGEDREAFF. CDR3 in DNA: TGCGCCAGCAGTCAATGGAAAGGGGGAGAGGACAGAGAAGCTTTCTTT.

The genes are TRBV2 and TRBJ1-2; D perhaps matches TRBD1 (6 bases). Germline-derived CDR1 and CDR2 are SNHLY and FYNNEI. There are 15 residues in the CDR3. Trimming removed 6 bases at V and 4 bases at J, with 18 bases between. As DNA, the CDR3 is TGTGCCAGCAGACCAAGGGGGGTCCAAATCTATGGCTACACCTTC. It yields the protein CASRPRGVQIYGYTF. Variable domain in full (rest from reference TRBV2 and TRBJ1-2): EPEVTQTPSHQVTQMGQEVILRCVPISNHLYFYWYRQILGQKVEFLVSFYNNEISEKSEIFDDQFSVERPDGSNFTLKIRSTKLEDSAMYFCASRPRGVQIYGYTFGSGTRLTVV.

V usage is TRBV10-1 and J usage is TRBJ2-1, with 8 bases that match TRBD2. The CDR3 loop spans 16 amino acids. V trimming: 0 bases; J trimming: 6 bases; junction bases outside the gene matches: 7. Looked up from germline, CDR1 is WNHNN and CDR2 is SYGVQD (reference sequence). The CDR3 protein is CASSESLGLVTNEQFF. The CDR3 DNA follows: TGCGCCAGCAGTGAGTCTTTGGGACTAGTGACCAATGAGCAGTTCTTC.